This record concerns one T cell receptor beta chain sequence. Its specificity is unknown. The data belong to a study of identifying expanded T cells in peripheral blood. Points from the study as a whole: About 1.2 clones differed between technical replicates, versus around 15 and 19 over time.

This CDR3 is built from 14 residues. V shed 4 bases and J shed 6 bases, with 14 bases lying between them. CDR1 and CDR2 from the germline V gene are SGDLS and YYNGEE. The data were produced by immunoSEQ multiplex PCR, yet TCRdb's version contains in-frame clones alone and is incomplete. This table holds 70,000 or so clones, roughly 90% found once. Collection occurred without any documented infections or immune events in donors. The sample taken for sequencing was blood. V and J are TRBV9 and TRBJ2-1; TRBD2 might be the D (6 bases). This receptor was obtained from a person between 18 and 69 years old in good health. The CDR3 here is CASSPLTSLNEQFF. In DNA, the CDR3 is TGTGCCAGCAGCCCTTTGACTAGTCTCAATGAGCAGTTCTTC.